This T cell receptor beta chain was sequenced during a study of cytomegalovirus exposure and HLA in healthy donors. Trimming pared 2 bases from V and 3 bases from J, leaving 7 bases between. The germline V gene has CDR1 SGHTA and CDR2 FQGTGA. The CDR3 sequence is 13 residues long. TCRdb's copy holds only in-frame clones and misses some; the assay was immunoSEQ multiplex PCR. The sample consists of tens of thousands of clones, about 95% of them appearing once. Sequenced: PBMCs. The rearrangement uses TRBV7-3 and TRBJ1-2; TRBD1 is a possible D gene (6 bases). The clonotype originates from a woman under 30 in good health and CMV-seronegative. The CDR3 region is CASSLGGDYGYTF. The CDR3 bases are TGTGCCAGCAGCTTAGGGGGCGACTATGGCTACACCTTC.